The entry below gives a single T cell receptor (beta chain) sequence along with its context. Antigen: not known. TCRdb processed the 5' RACE reads anew with MiXCR; each CDR3 protein has one entry. The profile shows around 65,000 distinct CDR3 sequences, roughly 10% of them singletons. There are 24 residues in the CDR3. CDR1 is MNHNY, CDR2 SVGAGI, per germline (reference sequence). Trimming took 6 bases from V and 3 from J, leaving 44 bases between them. This sample was included in a study of T-cell memory formation after mild COVID-19. Whole-study results and caveats: Cross-reactive memory appears to have joined, as suggested by some responding clones showing up in pre-infection memory. Clones contracting across day 15 to 85 had a balanced CD4/CD8 profile; later expanding clones leaned CD4+. Shrinking CD4+ clones resided mostly in CM and EM, and CD8+ ones in EMRA.

The sequence came from a man aged 18 to 30 who had mild COVID-19 (a few samples of this study predate the infection). Cell type and time point are not known. The chain joins TRBV6-6 to TRBJ1-2; a weak D match, TRBD1 (6 bases). The sample taken for sequencing was PBMCs or a T cell subset sorted from them (not recorded which). CDR3 in amino acids: CASSPPASSLRSRTVQSLDYGYTF. CDR3 bases: TGTGCCAGCAGCCCACCGGCCAGTTCGCTTCGGTCAAGGACAGTTCAGAGCTTGGACTATGGCTACACCTTC.